Listed below are T cell receptor beta chains from one sample, sequenced in a study of vaccination effects on CD4 cells after COVID-19. Their specific antigens are unknown. Assay: immunoSEQ multiplex PCR; the TCRdb copy retains only in-frame clones and omits some. The sample lists tens of thousands of clones; about 74% were seen once. Source: CD4+ T cells from PBMCs cultured with HCoV-229E spike peptides, taken before COVID-19 vaccination. These receptor sequences come from a human donor who received a COVID-19 vaccine. Both conserved end residues are part of each CDR3. The order of the fields is J gene, V gene, D gene, clone size, CDR3 protein, CDR3 DNA. The D gene is left open where the match is weak. The listing skips clone size in some rows; elsewhere it reads once, few, many or a size class.

J: TRBJ1-2; V: TRBV19; D: .; size: once; CDR3: CASSMGTPAGYGYTF; DNA: TGTGCCAGTAGTATGGGGACTCCGGCGGGCTATGGCTACACCTTC
J: TRBJ2-3; V: TRBV5-8; D: TRBD2; size: .; CDR3: CASPGLAGSTDTQYF; DNA: TGTGCCAGCCCCGGACTAGCGGGAAGCACAGATACGCAGTATTTT
J: TRBJ2-3; V: TRBV6-6; D: .; size: .; CDR3: CASSPGTSTDTQYF; DNA: TGTGCCAGCAGCCCTGGCACAAGCACAGATACGCAGTATTTT
J: TRBJ1-2; V: TRBV25-1; D: TRBD1; size: .; CDR3: CASQRTGHFYGYTF; DNA: TGTGCCAGCCAAAGGACAGGTCACTTCTATGGCTACACCTTC
J: TRBJ2-3; V: TRBV5-1; D: .; size: .; CDR3: CASSLQGRGDTQYF; DNA: TGCGCCAGCAGCTTACAGGGTAGGGGAGATACGCAGTATTTT
J: TRBJ1-2; V: TRBV6-2/TRBV6-3; D: .; size: .; CDR3: CASSYGGNYGYTF; DNA: TGTGCCAGCAGTTACGGGGGTAACTATGGCTACACCTTC
J: TRBJ2-3; V: TRBV11-2; D: .; size: .; CDR3: CASSSSTGSDTQYF; DNA: TGTGCCAGCAGCTCCTCAACGGGTTCAGATACGCAGTATTTT
J: TRBJ2-3; V: TRBV19; D: .; size: .; CDR3: CASSMVDSLADTQYF; DNA: TGTGCCAGTAGTATGGTTGACAGTCTGGCAGATACGCAGTATTTT
J: TRBJ2-1; V: TRBV28; D: TRBD1; size: .; CDR3: CASRPGQGDFGEQFF; DNA: TGTGCCAGCAGACCGGGACAGGGGGATTTCGGTGAGCAGTTCTTC
J: TRBJ2-3; V: TRBV5-1; D: TRBD2; size: .; CDR3: CATSSGGAPDTQYF; DNA: TGCGCCACCTCTAGCGGGGGGGCACCAGATACGCAGTATTTT
J: TRBJ1-2; V: TRBV30; D: TRBD1; size: .; CDR3: CAWSPITGQTPYGYTF; DNA: TGTGCCTGGAGTCCCATTACGGGACAGACACCTTATGGCTACACCTTC
J: TRBJ1-1; V: TRBV18; D: TRBD1; size: .; CDR3: CASSSGTENTEAFF; DNA: TGTGCCAGCTCATCCGGGACAGAGAACACTGAAGCTTTCTTT
J: TRBJ1-2; V: TRBV7-8; D: .; size: .; CDR3: CASSFKAVDYGYTF; DNA: TGTGCCAGCAGCTTTAAGGCAGTTGACTATGGCTACACCTTC
J: TRBJ1-1; V: TRBV5-1; D: TRBD1; size: .; CDR3: CASSTGTGAEAFF; DNA: TGCGCCAGCAGCACCGGGACAGGGGCTGAAGCTTTCTTT
J: TRBJ1-5; V: TRBV18; D: .; size: .; CDR3: CASSPIPSNQPQHF; DNA: TGTGCCAGCTCACCGATACCGAGCAATCAGCCCCAGCATTTT
J: TRBJ2-5; V: TRBV6-2/TRBV6-3; D: .; size: .; CDR3: CASSRGTAGPGETQYF; DNA: TGTGCCAGCAGCAGAGGGACAGCGGGTCCGGGGGAGACCCAGTACTTC
J: TRBJ1-1; V: TRBV9; D: .; size: .; CDR3: CASSVVDRPSRSDTEAFF; DNA: TGTGCCAGCAGCGTAGTCGACAGGCCGTCCCGGTCGGACACTGAAGCTTTCTTT
J: TRBJ2-4; V: TRBV6-1; D: TRBD2; size: few; CDR3: CASSERRRGGAKNIQYF; DNA: TGTGCCAGCAGTGAAAGGCGGCGGGGGGGAGCCAAAAACATTCAGTACTTC
J: TRBJ1-4; V: TRBV5-4; D: TRBD1; size: .; CDR3: CASSFGGGREKLFF; DNA: TGTGCCAGCAGCTTCGGAGGGGGCCGGGAAAAACTGTTTTTT
J: TRBJ1-1; V: TRBV5-5; D: TRBD1; size: .; CDR3: CASSLIGQGGRTEAFF; DNA: TGTGCCAGCAGCTTAATCGGACAGGGAGGGAGGACTGAAGCTTTCTTT
J: TRBJ2-2; V: TRBV10-2; D: TRBD2; size: .; CDR3: CASGTGTSGVTGELFF; DNA: TGCGCCAGCGGGACCGGGACTAGCGGAGTCACCGGGGAGCTGTTTTTT
J: TRBJ2-1; V: TRBV12-3/TRBV12-4; D: TRBD1; size: .; CDR3: CASSPGQDNEQFF; DNA: TGTGCCAGCAGTCCCGGACAGGATAATGAGCAGTTCTTC
J: TRBJ1-1; V: TRBV7-9; D: .; size: .; CDR3: CASSLEGEAEAFF; DNA: TGTGCCAGCAGCTTAGAAGGGGAGGCTGAAGCTTTCTTT
J: TRBJ2-5; V: TRBV6-2/TRBV6-3; D: .; size: .; CDR3: CASSSRDRSQETQYF; DNA: TGTGCCAGCAGCTCCAGGGACCGTAGTCAAGAGACCCAGTACTTC
J: TRBJ2-3; V: TRBV5-1; D: TRBD2; size: .; CDR3: CASGNSGTSGGVTDTQYF; DNA: TGCGCCAGCGGGAACTCCGGGACTAGCGGGGGGGTGACAGATACGCAGTATTTT
J: TRBJ2-3; V: TRBV4-1; D: TRBD2; size: .; CDR3: CASSHPYPPPAGGTDTQYF; DNA: TGCGCCAGCAGCCACCCTTACCCCCCCCCAGCGGGGGGTACAGATACGCAGTATTTT
J: TRBJ2-5; V: TRBV19; D: TRBD2; size: .; CDR3: CASSIIAGVRQETQYF; DNA: TGTGCCAGTAGTATCATAGCGGGGGTACGCCAAGAGACCCAGTACTTC
J: TRBJ1-3; V: TRBV27; D: .; size: .; CDR3: CASRTAYGNTIYF; DNA: TGTGCCAGCAGAACTGCCTATGGAAACACCATATATTTT
J: TRBJ1-2; V: TRBV18; D: .; size: .; CDR3: CASSPGPPQPYGYTF; DNA: TGTGCCAGCTCACCCGGACCTCCTCAGCCTTATGGCTACACCTTC
J: TRBJ1-5; V: TRBV6-5; D: .; size: once; CDR3: CASSYRTGNQPQHF; DNA: TGTGCCAGCAGTTACCGGACGGGGAATCAGCCCCAGCATTTT
J: TRBJ2-7; V: TRBV6-6; D: .; size: once; CDR3: CASSKRDGFLLFF; DNA: TGTGCCAGCAGTAAACGGGACGGCTTCTTACTTTTCTTC
J: TRBJ2-2; V: TRBV3-1/TRBV3-2; D: TRBD1; size: .; CDR3: CASSHPVRDRANTGELFF; DNA: TGTGCCAGCAGCCATCCCGTCCGGGACAGAGCGAACACCGGGGAGCTGTTTTTT
J: TRBJ2-1; V: TRBV15; D: .; size: .; CDR3: CATSSPQSYNEQFF; DNA: TGTGCCACCAGCTCCCCCCAGTCCTACAATGAGCAGTTCTTC
J: TRBJ1-2; V: TRBV2; D: TRBD1; size: .; CDR3: CASSAPGTGMDTYGYTF; DNA: TGTGCCAGCAGTGCTCCCGGGACAGGGATGGACACCTATGGCTACACCTTC
J: TRBJ2-1; V: TRBV2; D: .; size: few; CDR3: CASSERPSYNEQFF; DNA: TGTGCCAGCAGTGAACGTCCATCCTACAATGAGCAGTTCTTC
J: TRBJ2-3; V: TRBV4-3; D: .; size: .; CDR3: CASSQEFASADTQYF; DNA: TGCGCCAGCAGCCAAGAATTTGCGTCGGCAGATACGCAGTATTTT
J: TRBJ1-4; V: TRBV27; D: .; size: .; CDR3: CASSPSWLRGFEKLFF; DNA: TGTGCCAGCAGTCCATCGTGGTTGCGGGGGTTTGAAAAACTGTTTTTT
J: TRBJ1-1; V: TRBV7-2; D: TRBD1; size: .; CDR3: CASSTRDRVSTEAFF; DNA: TGTGCCAGCAGCACCCGGGACAGGGTTAGCACTGAAGCTTTCTTT
J: TRBJ2-3; V: TRBV7-8; D: TRBD2; size: .; CDR3: CASSFDGGATDTQYF; DNA: TGTGCCAGCAGCTTCGACGGGGGGGCGACAGATACGCAGTATTTT
J: TRBJ1-6; V: TRBV7-3; D: .; size: .; CDR3: CASSSGTYLIGYNSPLHF; DNA: TGTGCCAGCAGCTCGGGGACATATCTTATAGGGTATAATTCACCCCTCCACTTT
J: TRBJ1-5; V: TRBV28; D: .; size: few; CDR3: CASSLLTGSNQPQHF; DNA: TGTGCCAGCAGTTTATTAACAGGGAGCAATCAGCCCCAGCATTTT
J: TRBJ1-5; V: TRBV11-2; D: .; size: .; CDR3: CASSLGGVNQPQHF; DNA: TGTGCCAGCAGCTTGGGGGGGGTCAATCAGCCCCAGCATTTT